These T cell receptor beta chains were read from a single sample in a study. MiXCR, applied by TCRdb to the RT-PCR reads, yields one record per CDR3 protein. The table has about 680,000 distinct CDR3 sequences, 13% to 15% seen once. The sequenced sample consisted of memory CD4+ T cells from blood. These receptors came from a female donor in good health, serving as a healthy control. Each CDR3 is given with its conserved first and last residue. Each record gives: D gene, V gene, clone size, J gene, CDR3 protein, CDR3 DNA. The D gene is left open where the match is weak. Clone size is not always given. Where it is, it says once, few, many or a class for expanded clones.

-	TRBV10-3	many	TRBJ2-1	CAISGVSYNEQFF	TGTGCCATCAGTGGGGTTTCCTACAATGAGCAGTTCTTC
-	TRBV30	many	TRBJ2-2	CAWSVPGTIGELFF	TGTGCCTGGAGTGTACCCGGGACGATCGGGGAGCTGTTTTTT
-	TRBV20-1	many	TRBJ2-7	CSATSGTLYEQYF	TGCAGTGCTACCTCCGGGACTCTCTACGAGCAGTACTTC
-	TRBV28	many	TRBJ1-6	CASSSSNSPLHF	TGTGCCAGCAGTTCGTCGAATTCACCCCTCCACTTT
-	TRBV5-5	-	TRBJ1-3	CASSLKQKSSGNTIYF	TGTGCCAGCAGCTTAAAACAAAAGAGCTCTGGAAACACCATATATTTT
-	TRBV6-5	-	TRBJ2-1	CASTPVSDTGFSYNEQFF	TGTGCCAGCACCCCGGTCTCGGACACTGGATTCTCCTACAATGAGCAGTTCTTC
-	TRBV7-9	-	TRBJ2-3	CASRWEGTDTQYF	TGTGCCAGCAGGTGGGAGGGCACAGATACGCAGTATTTT
TRBD2	TRBV20-1	few	TRBJ2-3	CSATGSGLAETDTQYF	TGCAGTGCTACAGGATCGGGACTAGCGGAGACAGATACGCAGTATTTT
-	TRBV5-1	many	TRBJ1-1	CASSGFENTEAFF	TGCGCCAGCAGTGGGTTTGAGAACACTGAAGCTTTCTTT
-	TRBV27	-	TRBJ2-1	CASSSTRYNEQFF	TGTGCCAGCAGTTCGACTAGGTACAATGAGCAGTTCTTC
-	TRBV7-2	-	TRBJ1-3	CASSLVGVDSGNTIYF	TGTGCCAGCAGCTTAGTCGGGGTGGACTCTGGAAACACCATATATTTT
TRBD1	TRBV7-3	-	TRBJ1-2	CASSLGTGAIMGGYTF	TGTGCCAGCAGCTTAGGGACAGGTGCCATAATGGGTGGCTACACCTTC
-	TRBV7-8	-	TRBJ1-3	CASSLALGTSGNTIYF	TGTGCCAGCAGCTTAGCGCTGGGGACCTCTGGAAACACCATATATTTT
-	TRBV12-3/TRBV12-4	many	TRBJ2-7	CASSLAGPSYEQYF	TGTGCCAGCAGTTTAGCGGGTCCTTCCTACGAGCAGTACTTC
TRBD1	TRBV29-1	many	TRBJ1-2	CSAGTGDGYTF	TGCAGCGCCGGGACAGGGGACGGCTACACCTTC
-	TRBV7-2	-	TRBJ2-5	CASTRGGAGETQYF	TGTGCCTCGACAAGGGGGGGGGCCGGTGAGACCCAGTACTTC
-	TRBV3-1	few	TRBJ1-2	CASSQSGTNYGYTF	TGTGCCAGCAGCCAATCCGGGACAAACTATGGCTACACCTTC
-	TRBV6-6	many	TRBJ2-2	CASRGTAHTGELFF	TGTGCCAGCCGGGGGACAGCTCACACCGGGGAGCTGTTTTTT
-	TRBV29-1	many	TRBJ1-6	CSPSLDRSSYNSPLHF	TGCAGCCCAAGCCTTGACAGGAGCTCCTATAATTCACCCCTCCACTTT
-	TRBV27	many	TRBJ1-1	CASSFQGMGAEAFF	TGTGCCAGCAGTTTTCAGGGAATGGGTGCTGAAGCTTTCTTT
TRBD1	TRBV28	-	TRBJ2-7	CASRRGQGNEQYF	TGTGCCAGCAGGCGGGGACAGGGGAACGAGCAGTACTTC
-	TRBV14	few	TRBJ1-5	CASSQGSTRNQPQHF	TGTGCCAGCAGCCAAGGTTCAACAAGGAATCAGCCCCAGCATTTT
TRBD2	TRBV5-1	-	TRBJ2-7	CASSLASSGRYDEQYF	TGCGCCAGCAGCTTGGCGTCTAGCGGGAGGTACGACGAGCAGTACTTC
TRBD1	TRBV25-1	-	TRBJ2-3	CASNTVMGTGGEDTQYF	TGTGCCAGCAACACAGTGATGGGAACAGGGGGAGAAGATACGCAGTATTTT
-	TRBV9	-	TRBJ2-2	CASSVGISNTGELFF	TGTGCCAGCAGCGTCGGCATTTCGAACACCGGGGAGCTGTTTTTT
-	TRBV7-2	few	TRBJ1-4	CASSLERSSTNEKLFF	TGTGCCAGCAGCTTAGAGAGGTCCTCAACTAATGAAAAACTGTTTTTT
-	TRBV19	-	TRBJ1-1	CASQRGRTEAFF	TGTGCCAGCCAGAGAGGGAGGACTGAAGCTTTCTTT
-	TRBV6-5	few	TRBJ2-5	CASSYGLGGGQTQYF	TGTGCCAGCAGTTACGGACTGGGGGGTGGGCAGACCCAGTACTTC
-	TRBV20-1	-	TRBJ2-7	CSADILYEQYF	TGCAGTGCGGACATCTTATACGAGCAGTACTTC